This T cell receptor (beta chain) was obtained from a study of post-analysis software for immune sequencing data. Study information: Several disease courses (relapsing-remitting, secondary progressive and progressive-relapsing) of multiple sclerosis were included. Study-level results: Significantly lower normalized Chao1 diversity was seen in multiple sclerosis patients than in controls. Batch-mates among the samples co-clustered strongly by F measure. Elevated frequency relative to controls characterized several TRBV segments in patients, TRBV5-6, TRBV5-1 and TRBV20-1 among them.

Details on this clonotype: No antigen is known for it.

Germline-derived CDR1 and CDR2 are SEHNR and FQNEAQ (reference sequence). The CDR3 has 15 amino acids. V was clipped by 5 bases and J by 1 base, with 14 bases between them. Libraries were made from TCR beta cDNA, and they carried unique molecular identifiers. cDNA molecules numbering around 500,000 came from roughly 1 to 10 million T cells. TCRdb reprocessed the PCR reads via MiXCR and lists one record per CDR3 protein. The sample includes roughly 700,000 distinct CDR3 sequences, 25% to 30% of them seen just once. This chain uses TRBV7-9 with TRBJ1-1, with a possible D match to TRBD1 (6 bases). The sequence derives from a girl aged 10 to 17 with multiple sclerosis. Sequenced sample: blood. CDR3 sequence reads: CASSPPQGWNTEAFF. The DNA for the CDR3 is TGTGCCAGCAGCCCTCCACAGGGTTGGAACACTGAAGCTTTCTTT. Full variable domain (rest looked up from reference TRBV7-9 and TRBJ1-1): DTGVSQNPRHKITKRGQNVTFRCDPISEHNRLYWYRQTLGQGPEFLTYFQNEAQLEKSRLLSDRFSAERPKGSFSTLEIQRTEQGDSAMYLCASSPPQGWNTEAFFGQGTRLTVV.